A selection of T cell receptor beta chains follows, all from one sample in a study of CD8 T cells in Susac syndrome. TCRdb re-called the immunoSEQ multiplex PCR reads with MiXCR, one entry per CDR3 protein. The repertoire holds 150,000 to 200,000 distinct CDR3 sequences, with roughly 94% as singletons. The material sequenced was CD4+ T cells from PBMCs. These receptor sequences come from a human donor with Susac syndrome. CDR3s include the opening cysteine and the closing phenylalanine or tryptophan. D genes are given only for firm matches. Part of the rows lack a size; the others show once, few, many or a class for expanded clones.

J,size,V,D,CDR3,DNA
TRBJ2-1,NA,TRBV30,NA,CAWSVRLGNNNEQFF,TGTGCCTGGAGTGTAAGACTAGGAAATAACAATGAGCAGTTCTTC
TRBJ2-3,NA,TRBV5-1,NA,CASSLAELAGVDTQYF,TGCGCCAGCAGCTTGGCCGAACTAGCAGGCGTTGATACGCAGTATTTT
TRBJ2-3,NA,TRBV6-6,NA,CASSSSYAGQSNTQYF,TGTGCCAGCAGTTCGTCCTACGCGGGACAATCAAATACGCAGTATTTT
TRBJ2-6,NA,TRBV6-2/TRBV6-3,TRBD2,CASSRLRSGGAAGANVLTF,TGTGCCAGCAGCCGACTTCGGAGCGGGGGGGCTGCTGGGGCCAACGTCCTGACTTTC
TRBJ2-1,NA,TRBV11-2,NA,CASSQHGEAYNEQFF,TGTGCCAGCAGCCAACACGGGGAGGCCTACAATGAGCAGTTCTTC
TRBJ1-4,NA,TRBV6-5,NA,CASSTLGGSREKLFF,TGTGCCAGCAGCACCCTAGGGGGGTCGCGGGAAAAACTGTTTTTT
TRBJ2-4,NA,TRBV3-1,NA,CASSLQGEANIQYF,TGTGCCAGCAGCCTACAGGGTGAGGCAAACATTCAGTACTTC
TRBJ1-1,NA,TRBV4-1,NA,CASSQHGSILGFF,TGCGCCAGCAGCCAACACGGGTCGATCCTAGGATTCTTT
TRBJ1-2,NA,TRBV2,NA,CASSEQGPATGGYTF,TGTGCCAGCAGTGAGCAGGGGCCGGCAACGGGGGGCTACACCTTC
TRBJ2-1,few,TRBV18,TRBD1,CASSPPGQGDNEQFF,TGTGCCAGCTCACCGCCGGGACAGGGAGACAATGAGCAGTTCTTC
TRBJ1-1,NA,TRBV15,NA,CATSMYSATEAFF,TGTGCCACCAGCATGTACAGTGCCACTGAAGCTTTCTTT
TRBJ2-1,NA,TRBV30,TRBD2,CAWSSLRGEHYNEQFF,TGTGCCTGGAGTAGCTTGCGGGGGGAGCATTACAATGAGCAGTTCTTC
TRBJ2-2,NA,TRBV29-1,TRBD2,CSGTSGTNTGELFF,TGCAGCGGGACTAGCGGGACTAACACCGGGGAGCTGTTTTTT
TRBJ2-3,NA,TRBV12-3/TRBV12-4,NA,CASTIWGGGLTDTQYF,TGTGCCAGCACCATCTGGGGTGGGGGCCTTACAGATACGCAGTATTTT
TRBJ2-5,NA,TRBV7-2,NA,CASSLRSNQETQYF,TGTGCCAGCAGCTTACGGTCAAACCAAGAGACCCAGTACTTC
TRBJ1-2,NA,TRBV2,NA,CASSNGGRQGYTF,TGTGCCAGCAGCAACGGGGGGCGACAGGGCTACACCTTC
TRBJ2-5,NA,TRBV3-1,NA,CASSQGGALETQYF,TGTGCCAGCAGCCAAGGGGGGGCCCTAGAGACCCAGTACTTC
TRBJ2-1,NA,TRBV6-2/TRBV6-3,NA,CASSYRGGLPITNEQFF,TGTGCCAGCAGTTACAGAGGCGGACTCCCTATAACCAATGAGCAGTTCTTC
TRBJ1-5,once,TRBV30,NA,CAWSGGPLGGQPQHF,TGTGCCTGGAGCGGAGGACCTCTTGGAGGCCAGCCCCAGCATTTT
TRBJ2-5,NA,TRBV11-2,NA,CASSQDGTHQETQYF,TGTGCCAGCAGCCAGGACGGCACACACCAAGAGACCCAGTACTTC
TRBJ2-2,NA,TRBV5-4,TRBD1,CASSSPTGGYTGELFF,TGTGCCAGCAGCTCTCCGACAGGGGGTTATACCGGGGAGCTGTTTTTT
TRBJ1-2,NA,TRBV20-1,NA,CSASLQDYCYTF,TGCAGTGCTAGTTTACAGGACTATTGCTACACCTTC
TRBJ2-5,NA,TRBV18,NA,CASSGYQETQYF,TGTGCCAGCTCGGGATACCAAGAGACCCAGTACTTC
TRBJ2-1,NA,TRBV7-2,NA,CASSLMAGTYNEQFF,TGTGCCAGCAGCTTAATGGCAGGGACCTACAATGAGCAGTTCTTC
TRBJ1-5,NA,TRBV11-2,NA,CASSLRRAGGPQHF,TGTGCCAGCAGCTTACGCAGGGCGGGCGGGCCCCAGCATTTT
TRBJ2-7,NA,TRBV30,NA,CAWSARHGEQYF,TGTGCCTGGAGTGCTCGACATGGCGAGCAGTACTTC
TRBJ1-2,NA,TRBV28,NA,CASSLWSQGYTF,TGTGCCAGCAGTTTATGGAGTCAGGGCTACACCTTC
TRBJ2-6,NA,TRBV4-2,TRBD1,CASSPWTGRSGANVLTF,TGTGCCAGCAGCCCCTGGACAGGGAGGTCTGGGGCCAACGTCCTGACTTTC
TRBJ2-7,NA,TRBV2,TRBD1,CASTGTGSYEQYF,TGTGCCAGCACCGGGACAGGGTCCTACGAGCAGTACTTC
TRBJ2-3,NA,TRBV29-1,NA,CSVTQGSSTDTQYF,TGCAGCGTTACACAGGGTTCTAGCACAGATACGCAGTATTTT
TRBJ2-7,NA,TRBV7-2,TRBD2,CASSPQLAGGPGEQYF,TGTGCCAGCAGCCCCCAATTAGCGGGGGGTCCCGGGGAGCAGTACTTC
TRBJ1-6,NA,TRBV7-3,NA,CASSESTGTPLHF,TGTGCCAGCAGCGAGTCCACAGGGACACCCCTCCACTTT
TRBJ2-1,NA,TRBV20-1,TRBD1,CSARGQGEGNNEQFF,TGCAGTGCCCGGGGACAGGGGGAAGGGAACAATGAGCAGTTCTTC
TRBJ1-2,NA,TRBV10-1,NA,CASSESRSYGYTF,TGCGCCAGCAGTGAGTCCCGAAGTTATGGCTACACCTTC
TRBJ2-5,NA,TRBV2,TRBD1,CASHRGQGQETQYF,TGTGCCTCACATAGGGGACAGGGGCAAGAGACCCAGTACTTC
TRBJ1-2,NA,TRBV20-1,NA,CSASLSGYTF,TGCAGTGCTAGTTTGAGTGGCTACACCTTC
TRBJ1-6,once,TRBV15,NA,CATSRDEPGDNSPLHF,TGTGCCACCAGCAGAGATGAGCCAGGTGATAATTCACCCCTCCACTTT
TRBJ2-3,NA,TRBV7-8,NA,CASSFRGGDHTDTQYF,TGTGCCAGCAGCTTTCGCGGCGGGGACCACACAGATACGCAGTATTTT
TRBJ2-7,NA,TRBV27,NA,CAIPTHEQYF,TGTGCCATCCCTACTCACGAGCAGTACTTC
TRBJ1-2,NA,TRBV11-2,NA,CASSFDGLRGYTF,TGTGCCAGCAGCTTCGACGGACTTCGGGGCTACACCTTC
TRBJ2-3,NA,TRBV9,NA,CASSVVASDTQYF,TGTGCCAGCAGCGTAGTTGCATCGGATACGCAGTATTTT
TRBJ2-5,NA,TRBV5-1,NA,CASSRRNGFQETQYF,TGCGCCAGCAGCCGGAGAAACGGGTTTCAGGAGACCCAGTACTTC
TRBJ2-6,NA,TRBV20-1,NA,CSARAPGRGVSGANVLTF,TGCAGTGCTAGAGCCCCGGGCAGGGGCGTCTCTGGGGCCAACGTCCTGACTTTC
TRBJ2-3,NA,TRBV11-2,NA,CASSLRDPDQTDTQYF,TGTGCCAGCAGTCTGCGGGACCCCGACCAAACAGATACGCAGTATTTT
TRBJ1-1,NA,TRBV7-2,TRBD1,CASSYQTGILNTEAFF,TGTGCCAGCAGCTACCAGACAGGGATACTGAACACTGAAGCTTTCTTT
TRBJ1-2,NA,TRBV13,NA,CASSLSRRADRGYTF,TGTGCCAGCAGCTTATCGCGGAGGGCCGACAGAGGCTACACCTTC
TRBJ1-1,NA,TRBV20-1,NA,CSARVQGIATTEAFF,TGCAGTGCTAGAGTCCAGGGTATCGCCACCACTGAAGCTTTCTTT
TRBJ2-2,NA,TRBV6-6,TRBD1,CATLTGQGNTGELFF,TGTGCCACCCTAACCGGACAGGGGAACACCGGGGAGCTGTTTTTT
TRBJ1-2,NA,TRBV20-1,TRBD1,CSARDPLGTGGNYGYTF,TGCAGTGCTAGAGATCCTCTAGGGACAGGGGGGAACTATGGCTACACCTTC
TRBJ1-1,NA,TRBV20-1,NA,CSAPRGPNTEAFF,TGCAGCGCCCCTCGGGGACCAAACACTGAAGCTTTCTTT
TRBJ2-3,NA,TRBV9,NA,CASSDYSGLTDTQYF,TGTGCCAGCAGCGACTATTCAGGGCTAACAGATACGCAGTATTTT
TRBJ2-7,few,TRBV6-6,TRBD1,CASSLGTGYEQYF,TGTGCCAGCAGTCTCGGGACAGGGTACGAGCAGTACTTC
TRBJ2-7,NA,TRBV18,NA,CASSPRRVDEQYF,TGTGCCAGCTCACCCCGGAGGGTCGACGAGCAGTACTTC
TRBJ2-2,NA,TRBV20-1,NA,CSASRQINTGELFF,TGCAGTGCTAGTCGCCAGATAAACACCGGGGAGCTGTTTTTT
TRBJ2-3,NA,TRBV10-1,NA,CASSATTDTQYF,TGCGCCAGCAGTGCGACCACAGATACGCAGTATTTT
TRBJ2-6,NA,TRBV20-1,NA,CSARAPGAGANVLTF,TGCAGTGCTAGGGCACCAGGGGCTGGGGCCAACGTCCTGACTTTC
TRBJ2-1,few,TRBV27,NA,CASSPTSYNEQFF,TGTGCCAGCAGTCCTACTAGCTACAATGAGCAGTTCTTC